The rows below give T cell receptor beta chains drawn from one sample of a study of blood T cell repertoires in COVID-19. Libraries were prepared by immunoSEQ multiplex PCR; TCRdb keeps only in-frame clonotypes and omits some of them. The sample contains 200,000 to 250,000 clones, 70% to 90% of which appear only once. Sequencing was carried out using PBMCs or T cells enriched from blood (not recorded which). The receptors derive from a man aged 25 to 40 who had recovered from COVID-19. Each CDR3 is given with its conserved first and last residue. The order of the fields is V gene, J gene, clone size, D gene, CDR3 protein, CDR3 DNA. A D gene is named only where the DNA matches it firmly. Clone sizes are given selectively: once, few, many, or a class where the clone is expanded.

TRBV5-6	TRBJ1-3	.	.	CASSLQGTNTIYF	TGTGCCAGCAGCTTGCAGGGGACGAACACCATATATTTT
TRBV29-1	TRBJ1-2	few	TRBD1	CSVQQGGQGAHYGYTF	TGCAGCGTTCAACAGGGGGGACAGGGGGCTCACTATGGCTACACCTTC
TRBV5-1	TRBJ1-5	.	.	CASSPGQIDQPQHF	TGCGCCAGCAGCCCCGGACAGATCGATCAGCCCCAGCATTTT
TRBV11-2	TRBJ2-3	.	TRBD2	CASSLGGLAGIWGDTQYF	TGTGCCAGCAGCTTAGGGGGACTAGCGGGAATCTGGGGAGATACGCAGTATTTT
TRBV21-1	TRBJ2-7	many	.	CAPLPALGGEQYF	TGTGCCCCACTTCCCGCCCTTGGTGGCGAGCAGTACTTC
TRBV2	TRBJ2-1	many	.	CASGKDYHNEQFF	TGTGCCAGCGGTAAAGACTACCACAATGAGCAGTTCTTC
TRBV11-3	TRBJ1-4	.	TRBD1	CASSPWTGENEKLFF	TGTGCCAGCAGCCCCTGGACAGGGGAGAATGAAAAGCTGTTTTTT
TRBV7-3	TRBJ2-2	few	.	CASSLNLWGELFF	TGTGCCAGCAGCTTAAATCTATGGGGGGAGCTGTTTTTT
TRBV15	TRBJ1-1	.	.	CATSRVLVNTEAFF	TGTGCCACCAGCAGAGTCCTCGTGAACACTGAAGCTTTCTTT
TRBV30	TRBJ1-2	.	TRBD1	CAWSVQGAGPSTF	TGTGCCTGGAGTGTACAGGGGGCTGGCCCCAGCACCTTC
TRBV3-1/TRBV3-2	TRBJ2-7	.	.	CASSQVLYEQYF	TGTGCCAGCAGCCAAGTCCTTTACGAGCAGTACTTC
TRBV12-3/TRBV12-4	TRBJ1-5	.	.	CASSFQLNQPQHF	TGTGCCAGCAGTTTCCAACTGAATCAGCCCCAGCATTTT
TRBV5-1	TRBJ2-1	.	.	CASSLAASTDNNEQFF	TGCGCCAGCAGCTTGGCGGCTTCGACAGACAACAATGAGCAGTTCTTC
TRBV3-1/TRBV3-2	TRBJ1-4	.	TRBD1	CASNTGGRANEKLFF	TGTGCCAGCAACACAGGGGGGCGGGCTAATGAAAAACTGTTTTTT
TRBV27	TRBJ1-1	.	.	CASSPLGTANTEAFF	TGTGCCAGCAGTCCGCTAGGAACTGCGAACACTGAAGCTTTCTTT
TRBV28	TRBJ2-1	.	TRBD2	CASSNGLAGVYEQFF	TGTGCCAGCAGTAACGGACTAGCGGGAGTTTATGAGCAGTTCTTC
TRBV27	TRBJ1-1	.	.	CASSFQGPAFF	TGTGCCAGCAGTTTCCAGGGTCCAGCTTTCTTT
TRBV5-1	TRBJ1-3	.	TRBD1	CASSLEGQGNTIYF	TGCGCCAGCAGCTTGGAGGGACAGGGAAACACCATATATTTT
TRBV4-1	TRBJ1-2	.	.	CASSQEDDSEPYGYTF	TGCGCCAGCAGCCAAGAAGACGACAGCGAACCCTATGGCTACACCTTC
TRBV28	TRBJ1-2	.	TRBD1	CASSSIDREDNYGYTF	TGTGCCAGCAGTTCGATCGACAGGGAGGATAACTATGGCTACACCTTC
TRBV2	TRBJ2-1	few	TRBD2	CASNYGGGYNEQFF	TGTGCCAGCAACTACGGGGGGGGCTACAATGAGCAGTTCTTC
TRBV7-3	TRBJ2-3	.	.	CASSPGGASTDTQYF	TGTGCCAGCAGTCCGGGGGGCGCGAGCACAGATACGCAGTATTTT
TRBV5-1	TRBJ1-2	.	.	CASRLVAENYGYTF	TGCGCCAGCCGTCTAGTTGCAGAAAACTATGGCTACACCTTC